This T cell receptor beta chain comes out of a study of cytomegalovirus exposure and HLA in healthy donors. Study details: Approximately 190 million T cells yielded more than 95 million unique TCR beta sequences, as an earlier analysis found.

CDR1 and CDR2 (germline): MGHRA, YSYEKL. Trimming pared 4 bases from V and 6 bases from J, leaving 15 bases between. The CDR3 has 15 amino acids. This clone has just a few counts. Its specificity is not known. Study outcomes and limitations: Reports indicate that TCR beta sequences accurately predicted the HLA-A and HLA-B alleles of most subjects.

The PCR was carried out with 60 Vbeta primers and 13 Jbeta primers. Clones were sequenced by immunoSEQ multiplex PCR, and TCRdb holds only the in-frame ones, with some missing. The sample carries about 130,000 clones, over 8% recorded once. This chain joins TRBV4-1 and TRBJ1-4; D might be TRBD1 (6 bases). Sequenced sample: PBMCs. This sequence originates from a man aged 35-49 years in good health and CMV-seronegative. This CDR3 reads CASSPGAGDHEKLFF. The CDR3, as DNA: TGCGCCAGCAGCCCCGGGGCAGGGGACCATGAAAAACTGTTTTTT.